Following are 19 T cell receptor beta chains from one sample sequenced in a study of cytomegalovirus exposure and HLA in healthy donors. It was with 60 Vbeta and 13 Jbeta primers that the PCR ran. TCRdb's copy holds only in-frame clones and misses some; the assay was immunoSEQ multiplex PCR. The sample consists of approximately 170,000 clones, under 90% of them appearing once. The material sequenced was PBMCs. The source is a male donor in good health and CMV-seronegative.

The chain joins TRBV6-5 to TRBJ2-7, with TRBD1 matching 9 bases. V was clipped by 2 bases and J by 7 bases; unmatched bases: 12. The CDR3 has 16 residues. Germline V gives CDR1 MNHEY, CDR2 SVGAGI. CDR3 region: CASSYRSTGTGIEQYF. CDR3 bases: TGTGCCAGCAGTTACCGATCAACCGGGACAGGGATTGAGCAGTACTTC.

The chain recombines TRBV2 with TRBJ2-1; TRBD2 is a possible D gene (5 bases). The CDR3 sequence is 15 residues long. Germline V gene data show CDR1 as SNHLY and CDR2 as FYNNEI. The germline V and J ends were trimmed by 6 bases and 6 bases, with 18 bases remaining between them. DNA of the CDR3: TGTGCCAGCAGCGACACGAGCGGAGTACTCAATGAGCAGTTCTTC. Translating gives CASSDTSGVLNEQFF.

V usage is TRBV6-5 and J usage is TRBJ2-1; 12 positions agree with TRBD2. Germline assignment: CDR1 MNHEY and CDR2 SVGAGI. The trim removed 7 bases at V and 7 bases at J, leaving 8 bases unmatched. The CDR3 runs 15 residues. The CDR3 sequence is CASMLGLAGSNEQFF. The CDR3, as DNA: TGTGCCAGCATGTTAGGACTAGCGGGAAGTAATGAGCAGTTCTTC.

V gene TRBV7-3 combines with J gene TRBJ2-5, with D perhaps matching TRBD1 (5 bases). Germline CDR1 SGHTA, CDR2 FQGTGA. The CDR3 consists of 15 residues. V gave up 1 base and J gave up 3 bases, with 12 bases separating them. The CDR3 loop is CASSLMGLEEETQYF. CDR3 in DNA: TGTGCCAGCAGCTTAATGGGGCTTGAGGAAGAGACCCAGTACTTC. Filled out from reference TRBV7-3 and TRBJ2-5, the complete variable domain reads GAGVSQTPSNKVTEKGKYVELRCDPISGHTALYWYRQSLGQGPEFLIYFQGTGAADDSGLPNDRFFAVRPEGSVSTLKIQRTERGDSAVYLCASSLMGLEEETQYFGPGTRLLVL.

The gene calls are TRBV5-1 and TRBJ1-1; no firm D call. This CDR3 spans 14 amino acids. V lost 2 bases to trimming and J lost 0 bases, with 8 bases between them. In germline, CDR1 is SGHRS, CDR2 YFSETQ. The CDR3 sequence: CASSFFSMNTEAFF. The CDR3 region has the DNA TGCGCCAGCAGCTTCTTTAGTATGAACACTGAAGCTTTCTTT.

The chain employs TRBV27 and TRBJ2-7; D might be TRBD1 (5 bases). Trimming shortened V by 6 bases and J by 0 bases, and 15 bases separated the two germline ends. CDR1 is MNHEY, CDR2 SMNVEV, per germline (reference sequence). The CDR3 is made up of 15 amino acids. This CDR3 is CASSKTGPGSYEQYF. In DNA form, the CDR3 reads TGTGCCAGCAGCAAAACAGGACCCGGCTCCTACGAGCAGTACTTC.

The chain joins TRBV5-5 to TRBJ1-3, with unresolved D. Germline V gene data show CDR1 as SGHKS and CDR2 as YYEKEE (reference sequence). This CDR3 region has 17 residues. Trimming shortened V by 2 bases and J by 0 bases, and 15 bases separated the two germline ends. CDR3 residues: CASSLGPLGGSGNTIYF. CDR3 DNA sequence: TGTGCCAGCAGCTTAGGTCCCCTCGGAGGCTCTGGAAACACCATATATTTT.

The chain couples TRBV7-7 to TRBJ2-5; TRBD1 matches 10 bases. Trimming at V came to 5 bases and at J to 3 bases, leaving 3 bases not matched to a gene. Germline V gives CDR1 SSHAT, CDR2 FNYEAQ (reference sequence). CDR3 length equals 14 residues. CDR3 DNA: TGTGCCAGCAGCCCCGGGACAGGGGAAGAGACCCAGTACTTC. Its translation: CASSPGTGEETQYF.

This clone came up once. This chain uses TRBV18 with TRBJ2-5; 11 bases agree with TRBD2. There are 15 residues in the CDR3. The J segment lost 4 bases and the V segment lost 4 bases, leaving 5 bases of the junction unmatched. Germline CDR1 is KGHSH and CDR2 is LQKENI. This chain's CDR3 is CASSLEGLAGETQYF. For the CDR3, the DNA is TGTGCCAGCTCACTCGAAGGACTAGCGGGAGAGACCCAGTACTTC.

The chain carries TRBV9 and TRBJ2-6, with a tentative D call TRBD2 (6 bases). Germline CDR1 reads SGDLS; CDR2 reads YYNGEE. The V gene lost 5 bases and the J gene lost 2 bases, with 14 bases spanning the gap. CDR3 length: 16 residues. In nucleotides, the CDR3 is TGTGCCAGCAGTGAGGTTTGGGAGGCTGGGGCCAACGTCCTGACTTTC. This translates into CASSEVWEAGANVLTF. The full variable domain, with the rest looked up from reference TRBV9 and TRBJ2-6, is DSGVTQTPKHLITATGQRVTLRCSPRSGDLSVYWYQQSLDQGLQFLIQYYNGEERAKGNILERFSAQQFPDLHSELNLSSLELGDSALYFCASSEVWEAGANVLTFGAGSRLTVL.

The genes are TRBV5-1 and TRBJ1-6; TRBD1 agrees at 8 bases. J gave up 6 bases and V 6 bases, and 2 bases lay outside the gene matches. The CDR3 has 13 amino acids. Germline CDR1 and CDR2: SGHRS and YFSETQ. CDR3: CASNTGGNSPLHF. In DNA form, the CDR3 reads TGCGCCAGCAACACAGGGGGTAATTCACCCCTCCACTTT.

This chain joins TRBV11-3 and TRBJ2-7; 8 bases fit TRBD1. The V segment lost 5 bases and the J segment 5 bases; nucleotides outside the gene matches: 5. The CDR3 sequence is 13 residues long. In germline, CDR1 is SGHNT, CDR2 YENEEA. The CDR3 protein is CASSLDRDDEQYF. CDR3 in DNA: TGTGCCAGCAGCCTGGACAGGGACGACGAGCAGTACTTC.

This clone was detected a few times. CDR3 sequence (DNA): TGCAGCCCTCCCCCCCCCGGGACAGGGGGTAACGATGAGCAGTTCTTC. Its translation: CSPPPPGTGGNDEQFF. The chain is built from TRBV29-1 and TRBJ2-1; 11 bases match TRBD1. The CDR3 runs to 16 residues. Per the germline V gene, CDR1 is SQVTM and CDR2 is ANQGSEA. The J segment lost 8 bases and the V segment lost 8 bases, leaving 17 bases of the junction unmatched.

The V gene is TRBV5-1, the J gene TRBJ1-2; 7 bases align to TRBD1. Unmatched junction bases numbered 5, after V lost 5 bases and J lost 4 bases. Per germline, CDR1 SGHRS and CDR2 YFSETQ. The CDR3 spans 13 residues. The CDR3 DNA reads TGCGCCAGCAGTCCCAACAGGGGCTATGGCTACACCTTC. As protein: CASSPNRGYGYTF. The full variable domain, rest sourced from reference TRBV5-1 and TRBJ1-2, is KAGVTQTPRYLIKTRGQQVTLSCSPISGHRSVSWYQQTPGQGLQFLFEYFSETQRNKGNFPGRFSGRQFSNSRSEMNVSTLELGDSALYLCASSPNRGYGYTFGSGTRLTVV.

This chain joins TRBV11-3 and TRBJ2-2; 8 bases match TRBD1. V lost 4 bases and J lost 4; bases outside the gene matches: 5. The germline gives CDR1 SGHNT, CDR2 YENEEA. The CDR3 extends over 15 amino acids. The CDR3 nucleotides are TGTGCCAGCAGCTCGGGACAGGCCCTCACCGGGGAGCTGTTTTTT. It is translated as CASSSGQALTGELFF.

This clone was counted only a few times. The chain recombines TRBV6-1 with TRBJ2-7; TRBD1 might be the D (7 bases). Germline CDR1 and CDR2: MNHNS and SASEGT. V was clipped by 6 bases and J by 6 bases, with 12 bases between them. This CDR3 has 12 residues. The CDR3 DNA reads as TGTGCCAGCAGAATTCAGGGGGGCGAGCAGTACTTC. Its protein product is CASRIQGGEQYF.

The chain carries TRBV15 and TRBJ2-2, with D perhaps TRBD2 (6 bases). V shed 6 bases and J shed 7 bases, with 21 bases lying between them. This CDR3 contains 16 residues. Germline V gene sequence: CDR1 LNHNV, CDR2 YYDKDF (reference sequence). The CDR3 loop is CATSDPSGPNNGELFF. For the CDR3, the DNA is TGTGCCACCAGTGATCCGAGCGGGCCCAATAACGGGGAGCTGTTTTTT.

The rearrangement joins TRBV15 to TRBJ2-3; 15 bases fit TRBD2. Germline V CDR1 and CDR2: LNHNV, YYDKDF (reference sequence). After removal of 2 bases from V and 1 base from J, the junction contained 4 bases not matched to a gene. The CDR3 is made up of 18 amino acids. Here the CDR3 DNA reads TGTGCCACCAGCAGACCGGGACTAGCGGGGGGTCGCACAGATACGCAGTATTTT. Its translation is CATSRPGLAGGRTDTQYF.

This chain links TRBV7-9 with TRBJ1-1; possible D gene TRBD1, 6 bases. Germline V lookup: CDR1 SEHNR, CDR2 FQNEAQ (reference sequence). V lost 5 bases to trimming and J lost 10 bases, with 14 bases between them. This CDR3 has 12 amino acids. CDR3 region: CASSNWDTGAFF. The DNA for the CDR3 is TGTGCCAGCAGCAATTGGGACACCGGAGCTTTCTTT.